The 21 T cell receptor beta chains below come from one sample, sequenced in a study of blood T cells in healthy people across ages. Sample-barcoded 5' priming and a J-beta primer mix drove a second PCR of about 6 to 12 cycles. TCRdb reanalysed the 5' RACE reads using MiXCR and keeps one entry per CDR3 protein. In the table there are about 650,000 distinct CDR3 sequences, approximately 30% of which are singletons. The sequencing input was blood. These receptors originate from an elderly woman in good health.

This clonotype was observed a few times. V gene TRBV27 combines with J gene TRBJ2-5; perhaps TRBD2 as D (7 bases). Trimming removed 2 bases at V and 9 bases at J, with 16 bases between. Germline V gene lookup returns CDR1 MNHEY and CDR2 SMNVEV (reference sequence). The CDR3 consists of 14 residues. CDR3 loop: CASSLRGGEAAQYF. The CDR3 DNA reads TGTGCCAGCAGTTTAAGGGGGGGGGAAGCGGCCCAGTACTTC.

As for this clonotype: A much more abundant neighbour one base away suggests this may be a read error. This chain connects TRBV27 to TRBJ2-4, with 9 bases that match TRBD2. The end of the DNA aligns better with TRBJ2-7, so the J call may be wrong. The length of the CDR3 is 16 residues. In germline, CDR1 is MNHEY, CDR2 SMNVEV (reference sequence). Here the CDR3 reads CASSCSEPRGGYEQYF. CDR3 coding DNA: TGTGCCAGCAGTTGCTCAGAGCCGCGGGGGGGCTACGAGCAGTACTTC.

The J gene is TRBJ2-1, the V gene TRBV20-1; D is possibly TRBD2 (6 bases). In germline, CDR1 is DFQATT, CDR2 SNEGSKA (reference sequence). The ends were cut back, 6 bases at V and 13 bases at J, with 19 bases in the middle. The CDR3 loop spans 12 amino acids. CDR3 residues: CSAQSPGSPQFF. CDR3 nucleotides: TGCAGTGCCCAGTCACCCGGGAGTCCCCAGTTCTTC.

This clonotype was counted at least ten times. This chain joins TRBV7-3 and TRBJ2-5; tentatively, D is TRBD2 (5 bases). The germline V and J ends were trimmed by 5 bases and 0 bases, with 13 bases remaining between them. Germline assignment: CDR1 SGHTA and CDR2 FQGTGA. The CDR3 consists of 15 residues. The CDR3 coding sequence is TGTGCCAGCAGCCCGACCGGGATTAACCAAGAGACCCAGTACTTC. Its protein is CASSPTGINQETQYF. Full variable domain (outside the CDR3, taken from reference TRBV7-3 and TRBJ2-5): GAGVSQTPSNKVTEKGKYVELRCDPISGHTALYWYRQSLGQGPEFLIYFQGTGAADDSGLPNDRFFAVRPEGSVSTLKIQRTERGDSAVYLCASSPTGINQETQYFGPGTRLLVL.

This chain links TRBV12-3 or TRBV12-4 with TRBJ2-1; the D gene is possibly TRBD2 (5 bases). The length of the CDR3 is 15 residues. V was cut by 6 bases and J by 0 bases, with 12 bases left in between. DNA for the CDR3: TGTGCCAGCAGACTTAGCGCGAACTCCTACAATGAGCAGTTCTTC. This translates into CASRLSANSYNEQFF.

This clonotype was counted ten times or more. This chain links TRBV9 with TRBJ2-7, with a possible D match to TRBD2 (6 bases). V was trimmed by 2 bases and J by 2 bases, leaving 8 bases between them. Germline V gives CDR1 SGDLS, CDR2 YYNGEE. The CDR3 runs 13 residues. CDR3 coding DNA: TGTGCCAGCAGCGTGGGACTTACCTACGAGCAGTACTTC. Translated: CASSVGLTYEQYF.

This clonotype has just a few counts. V and J are TRBV7-2 and TRBJ2-4, with D perhaps given as TRBD1 or TRBD2 (5 bases each). CDR1 SGHTA and CDR2 FQGNSA come from the germline V gene. This CDR3 region has 16 residues. Trimming took 5 bases from V and 13 from J, leaving 27 bases between them. CDR3 bases: TGTGCCAGCAGCAGAGCGGCGTTAGCAGGGAAGAAGGAGCAGTACTTC. It encodes CASSRAALAGKKEQYF.

The chain recombines TRBV7-6 with TRBJ2-3; D is perhaps TRBD1 (6 bases). The germline gives CDR1 SGHVS, CDR2 FNYEAQ. With 3 bases removed from V and 4 bases from J, the gap between germline ends came to 8 bases. The CDR3 spans 13 residues. CDR3: CASSLGAPDTQYF. For the CDR3, the DNA is TGTGCCAGCAGCTTGGGGGCTCCAGATACGCAGTATTTT.

This clonotype was counted many times. This chain uses TRBV6-6 with TRBJ1-5, with 7 bases lining up with TRBD1. J gave up 5 bases and V 1 base, and 2 bases lay outside the gene matches. Germline V gene data show CDR1 as MNHNY and CDR2 as SVGAGI (reference sequence). This CDR3 is 14 amino acids long. CDR3 nucleotide sequence: TGTGCCAGCAGTTACTGGACAGGTGATCAGCCCCAGCATTTT. Protein: CASSYWTGDQPQHF.

About this clonotype itself: A much more abundant neighbour one base away suggests this may be a read error. This chain joins TRBV24-1 and TRBJ2-1, with 12 bases that match TRBD2. Trimming cost V 4 bases and J 13 bases; bases outside gene matches: 10. CDR1 and CDR2 from the germline V gene are KGHDR and SFDVKD. The CDR3 has 15 amino acids. The CDR3 DNA reads TGTGCCACCAGTGACCGACTAGCGGGGGACGAGACCCAGTTCTTC. Its protein is CATSDRLAGDETQFF.

This chain uses TRBV27 with TRBJ2-4, with D perhaps matching TRBD2 (6 bases). The assigned J gene may be wrong: the sequence end matches TRBJ2-7 better. CDR3 length: 13 amino acids. The germline CDR1 and CDR2 sequences are MNHEY and SMNVEV (reference sequence). The CDR3 DNA reads as TGTGCCAGCAGTTGGCGGGGTACCTACGAGCAGTACTTC. Translating gives CASSWRGTYEQYF.

This clonotype was detected many times. The genes are TRBV5-1 and TRBJ2-7; 7 bases fit TRBD2. This CDR3 spans 13 amino acids. The V gene end was trimmed by 0 bases and the J gene end by 6 bases; junction bases not matched to a gene: 3. Germline V gene sequence: CDR1 SGHRS, CDR2 YFSETQ. In DNA form, the CDR3 reads TGCGCCAGCAGCTTGGATTGGGGGGGCGAGCAGTACTTC. This encodes CASSLDWGGEQYF.

This clonotype was recorded at least ten times. This sequence joins TRBV20-1 and TRBJ1-2; a possible D gene is TRBD1 (5 bases). V was trimmed by 4 bases and J by 0 bases, leaving 9 bases between them. The CDR3 loop spans 13 amino acids. Looked up from germline, CDR1 is DFQATT and CDR2 is SNEGSKA (reference sequence). In DNA form, the CDR3 reads TGCAGTGCTACCGGGGGATCTAACTATGGCTACACCTTC. Translation gives CSATGGSNYGYTF.

This clonotype appeared a few times. The J gene is TRBJ1-5, the V gene TRBV20-1; 8 nucleotides match TRBD1. The ends lost 4 bases at V and 3 bases at J; junction bases unmatched: 5. CDR3 size: 14 residues. Germline assignment: CDR1 DFQATT and CDR2 SNEGSKA (reference sequence). CDR3 amino acids: CSAMTGAPNQPQHF. CDR3 nucleotide sequence: TGCAGTGCTATGACAGGGGCCCCCAATCAGCCCCAGCATTTT.

There are many counts of this clonotype. The gene calls are TRBV5-5 and TRBJ1-4; TRBD1 agrees at 9 bases. Germline loops: CDR1 SGHKS, CDR2 YYEKEE (reference sequence). Unmatched junction bases numbered 14, after V lost 3 bases and J lost 8 bases. The CDR3 spans 17 residues. The CDR3 reads CASSSVAWTGEGEKLFF. Here the CDR3 DNA reads TGTGCCAGCAGCTCAGTTGCCTGGACAGGGGAGGGAGAAAAACTGTTTTTT.

The chain employs TRBV7-9 and TRBJ2-3; 13 nucleotides line up with TRBD2. This CDR3 is built from 16 residues. Germline V gives CDR1 SEHNR, CDR2 FQNEAQ (reference sequence). V dropped 11 bases and J dropped 6; count of bases not matched to a gene: 14. The CDR3: CASRKPGLAGSDTQYF. CDR3 DNA: TGTGCCTCTCGAAAGCCGGGACTAGCGGGAAGCGATACGCAGTATTTT.

This clonotype was counted once. V usage is TRBV28 and J usage is TRBJ1-2, with D possibly TRBD1 on 6 matching bases. The V gene's germline CDR1 is MDHEN and CDR2 SYDVKM. This CDR3 is 13 amino acids long. V was shortened by 6 bases and J by 2 bases, with 10 bases between the two germline ends. For the CDR3, the DNA is TGTGCCAGCAGGTTACAGGGAAACTATGGCTACACCTTC. Its translation: CASRLQGNYGYTF.

In DNA form, the CDR3 reads TGCAGTGCCCAAACCGGGACCGGGACTAGTAACAATGAGCAGTTCTTC. It is translated as CSAQTGTGTSNNEQFF. This sequence joins TRBV20-1 and TRBJ2-1, with TRBD2 matching 8 bases. Germline values: CDR1 DFQATT, CDR2 SNEGSKA (reference sequence). This CDR3 is 16 amino acids long. Trimming at V came to 6 bases and at J to 5 bases, leaving 15 bases not matched to a gene.

This clonotype was seen more than once but under ten times. This rearrangement joins TRBV4-1 to TRBJ2-2, with a tentative D call TRBD2 (7 bases). CDR1 and CDR2 (germline): MGHRA, YSYEKL. CDR3 length: 15 residues. Trimming left V 4 bases short and J 9 bases short, with 18 bases between. CDR3 in amino acids: CASSLEGGGGRELFF. The CDR3, as DNA: TGCGCCAGCAGCCTAGAGGGAGGGGGTGGCAGGGAGCTGTTTTTT.

CDR3 in amino acids: CASSRGDRVQETQYF. CDR3 in DNA: TGTGCCAGCAGTAGAGGGGACAGGGTCCAAGAGACCCAGTACTTC. The chain couples TRBV6-4 to TRBJ2-5; 9 nucleotides align to TRBD1. The germline CDR1 and CDR2 sequences are MRHNA and SNTAGT. V gave up 5 bases and J gave up 1 base; unmatched junction bases: 5. This CDR3 has 15 amino acids.

This clonotype was observed a handful of times. It may be a read error: a sequence one base away is much more abundant. This chain connects TRBV6-5 to TRBJ2-5; D might be TRBD2 (5 bases). Per germline, CDR1 MNHEY and CDR2 SVGAGI. Trimming took 7 bases from V and 11 from J, leaving 17 bases between them. The length of the CDR3 is 12 residues. The DNA for the CDR3 is TGTGCCAGCACGGGGAGCTACAATGAGCAGTACTTC. This gives the protein CASTGSYNEQYF.